This T cell receptor (beta chain) emerged from a study of post-analysis software for immune sequencing data. Regarding the study as a whole: Higher frequency in patients than in controls was seen for about 5 TRBV segments, with TRBV5-6, TRBV5-1 and TRBV20-1 among them.

TCR beta libraries were prepared from cDNA with unique molecular identifiers. TCRdb called the PCR reads again in MiXCR, with one record for every CDR3 protein. The repertoire holds 450,000 to 650,000 distinct CDR3 sequences, about 40% seen once, with 1.5% to 2% in the top ten. On this clonotype: The antigen remains undetermined.

Per germline, CDR1 SGHRS and CDR2 YFSETQ. J lost 11 bases, V lost 2 bases, and 17 bases had no gene match. This CDR3 contains 17 residues. Sequences were obtained from blood. The origin of this receptor is a girl aged 5 to 17 with multiple sclerosis. V is TRBV5-1 and J is TRBJ2-5; 11 bases match TRBD2. CDR3 in DNA: TGCGCCAGCAGCTTAATCCCGACTAGCGGGAAAGGCAATGAGCAGTACTTC. As protein: CASSLIPTSGKGNEQYF.